A selection of T cell receptor beta chains follows, all from one sample in a study of monozygotic twins with cystic fibrosis. TCRdb's copy holds only in-frame clones and misses some; the assay was immunoSEQ multiplex PCR. This table holds almost 20,000 clones, 91% found once. Sequencing used blood. Every receptor here comes from a girl aged 2 to 9 with cystic fibrosis. The CDR3 runs from the conserved cysteine through the conserved F or W. A D gene is named only where the DNA matches it firmly. Clone size appears in some rows only: once, few, many, or a class for an expanded clone.

clone size	V gene	D gene	J gene	CDR3 DNA	CDR3 protein
NA	TRBV20-1	TRBD1	TRBJ2-7	TGCAGTGCAACGGGACAGGGGTGGCAGTACTTC	CSATGQGWQYF
few	TRBV9	TRBD1	TRBJ1-1	TGTGCCAGCAGCGTAGGACAGGGAAACACTGAAGCTTTCTTT	CASSVGQGNTEAFF
NA	TRBV5-6	TRBD1	TRBJ1-4	TGTGCCAGCAGTTCCACAGGGGAGCAGGGGGAAAAACTGTTTTTT	CASSSTGEQGEKLFF
NA	TRBV2	NA	TRBJ2-1	TGTGCCAGCACTTGGACTTCCTCCTACAATGAGCAGTTCTTC	CASTWTSSYNEQFF
NA	TRBV4-1	NA	TRBJ2-7	TGCGCCAGCAGCCAAGAAGTCCTACCTAATACCGAGCAGTACTTC	CASSQEVLPNTEQYF
NA	TRBV18	TRBD1	TRBJ1-1	TGTGCCAGCTCGGGACAGGGGAGACTGAACACTGAAGCTTTCTTT	CASSGQGRLNTEAFF
NA	TRBV7-8	TRBD1	TRBJ1-2	TGTGCCAGCAGCTCTACAGGGGATGGCTACACCTTC	CASSSTGDGYTF
NA	TRBV4-2	NA	TRBJ2-4	TGTGCCAGCAGCCAAGATACGGGCAGGGGCCAGGGAAACATTCAGTACTTC	CASSQDTGRGQGNIQYF
once	TRBV28	TRBD2	TRBJ2-7	TGTGCCAGCAGTCTTCTCCGGGGGGACTACGAGCAGTACTTC	CASSLLRGDYEQYF
NA	TRBV27	TRBD1	TRBJ1-1	TGTGCCAGCAGGAAAGGGACAGAGACCACTGAAGCTTTCTTT	CASRKGTETTEAFF
once	TRBV7-6	TRBD2	TRBJ2-2	TGTGCCAGCAGCTCCCCGGGGGGTGAAACCGGGGAGCTGTTTTTT	CASSSPGGETGELFF
NA	TRBV4-1	NA	TRBJ2-1	TGCGCCAGCAGCCAAGGGTCGGGGACCAGCTCCTACAATGAGCAGTTCTTC	CASSQGSGTSSYNEQFF
NA	TRBV28	TRBD2	TRBJ2-7	TGTGCCAGCAGTGGGGGGGGGTTCTACGAGCAGTACTTC	CASSGGGFYEQYF
NA	TRBV6-5	TRBD2	TRBJ2-1	TGTGCCAGCAGAGTCCTAGCGGGAGGGTTAAATGAGCAGTTCTTC	CASRVLAGGLNEQFF
once	TRBV14	NA	TRBJ1-1	TGTGCCAGCAGCCCTCGGACGGATCTGAACACTGAAGCTTTCTTT	CASSPRTDLNTEAFF
once	TRBV7-6	NA	TRBJ2-2	TGTGCCAGCAGCTTACGGGTCACCGGGGAGCTGTTTTTT	CASSLRVTGELFF
NA	TRBV6-4	TRBD2	TRBJ2-5	TGTGCCAGCAGTCGGACTAGCGGGGGGCAAGAGACCCAGTACTTC	CASSRTSGGQETQYF
NA	TRBV2	NA	TRBJ1-1	TGTGCCAGCAGTGATTTTGTGGGGACTGAAGCTTTCTTT	CASSDFVGTEAFF
NA	TRBV10-1	TRBD1	TRBJ1-1	TGCGCCAGCAGTGACCGACGACAGGGGGGGACTGAAGCTTTCTTT	CASSDRRQGGTEAFF
NA	TRBV6-1	TRBD2	TRBJ2-4	TGTGCCAGCAGTGATACAAGCGGGGGGGCCGAAAACATTCAGTACTTC	CASSDTSGGAENIQYF
NA	TRBV14	TRBD2	TRBJ2-4	TGTGCCAGCAGCCCCCCCAGGATTAGCGGGGGTTTTCCCCTAAACATTCAGTACTTC	CASSPPRISGGFPLNIQYF
NA	TRBV7-3	TRBD2	TRBJ2-1	TGTGCCAGCAGCTCTAGCGGGAGCAGTGAGCAGTTCTTC	CASSSSGSSEQFF
NA	TRBV28	TRBD1	TRBJ1-6	TGTGCCAGCAGTTTAACACAGGGGGATTCACCCCTCCACTTT	CASSLTQGDSPLHF
NA	TRBV5-4	NA	TRBJ2-7	TGTGCCAGCAGCTTGGATCGCGCCCAGGCTCTCTTCGAGCAGTACTTC	CASSLDRAQALFEQYF
NA	TRBV7-2	TRBD2	TRBJ2-1	TGTGCCAGCAGTCGGACTAGCGGGAACTACAATGAGCAGTTCTTC	CASSRTSGNYNEQFF
NA	TRBV5-1	TRBD2	TRBJ2-3	TGCGCCAGCAGTGAGCGGGAGACAGATACGCAGTATTTT	CASSERETDTQYF
few	TRBV10-3	NA	TRBJ1-2	TGTGCCTTCTGGGTAGCGGGACTTGGCTACACCTTC	CAFWVAGLGYTF
NA	TRBV15	NA	TRBJ1-5	TGTGCCACCAGCTTCAGTGGGGGTATAGAGGAGCCCCAGCATTTT	CATSFSGGIEEPQHF
NA	TRBV27	NA	TRBJ2-1	TGTGCCAGCACCAAGGGGGCGGGGGCCTCCTACAATGAGCAGTTCTTC	CASTKGAGASYNEQFF
NA	TRBV6-1	NA	TRBJ2-7	TGTGCCACCACAGGGAGCAGGACCTACGAGCAGTACTTC	CATTGSRTYEQYF
NA	TRBV6-4	NA	TRBJ1-6	TGTGCCAGCAGTGAGAAGTCCACCGGGTCACCCCTCCACTTT	CASSEKSTGSPLHF
NA	TRBV29-1	TRBD1	TRBJ2-2	TGCAGCGTCAAGGGACAGGGGGACACCGGGGAGCTGTTTTTT	CSVKGQGDTGELFF
once	TRBV11-2	NA	TRBJ1-1	TGTGCAATGAAGGCCCTCGGAACTGAAGCTTTCTTT	CAMKALGTEAFF
NA	TRBV6-1	TRBD1	TRBJ1-5	TGTGCCAGCAGTGTGGACAGGGGAGGTCAGCCCCAGCATTTT	CASSVDRGGQPQHF
NA	TRBV19	NA	TRBJ1-1	TGTGCCAGTAGTATAGGGACAGCCTCGAACACTGAAGCTTTCTTT	CASSIGTASNTEAFF
NA	TRBV19	NA	TRBJ2-3	TGTGCCAGTAGTATACACGATAGCACAGATACGCAGTATTTT	CASSIHDSTDTQYF
once	TRBV27	NA	TRBJ1-3	TGTGCCAGCAGCCGTGACAGCTACTCTGGAAACACCATATATTTT	CASSRDSYSGNTIYF
few	TRBV4-1	NA	TRBJ1-1	TGCGCCAGCAGCCAAGTTTGGATCACTGAAGCTTTCTTT	CASSQVWITEAFF
NA	TRBV5-8	NA	TRBJ2-7	TGTGCCAGCAGCTTGGAAGGGGGTATTGCCCACGAGCAGTACTTC	CASSLEGGIAHEQYF
NA	TRBV4-2	TRBD1	TRBJ1-3	TGTGCCAGCAGCCCCTCACATGCGACAGGGGGAGGAAACACCATATATTTT	CASSPSHATGGGNTIYF
NA	TRBV28	NA	TRBJ2-7	TGTGCCAGCAGTCCCCGAGTAGACGAGCAGTACTTC	CASSPRVDEQYF
NA	TRBV18	NA	TRBJ1-5	TGTGCCAGCTCACATCAGGGGACTTTCAATCAGCCCCAGCATTTT	CASSHQGTFNQPQHF
once	TRBV5-1	NA	TRBJ1-1	TGCGCCAGCGAAGCAGGGGTGAACACTGAAGCTTTCTTT	CASEAGVNTEAFF
NA	TRBV10-2	NA	TRBJ2-3	TGCGCCAGCAGTCCGGACCGCACAGATACGCAGTATTTT	CASSPDRTDTQYF
NA	TRBV30	TRBD1	TRBJ1-1	TGTGCCTGGACTACCGGGACAGGACCTTATGAAGCTTTCTTT	CAWTTGTGPYEAFF
NA	TRBV20-1	NA	TRBJ2-1	TGCAGTGCTAGTCCCCTGAGGGAGCAGTTCTTC	CSASPLREQFF
NA	TRBV9	TRBD2	TRBJ2-3	TGTGCCAGCAGCATTAGCGGGGGGGCCTTAGATACGCAGTATTTT	CASSISGGALDTQYF
NA	TRBV7-9	NA	TRBJ1-3	TGTGCCAGCAGCACGACAGGAAACTCTGGAAACACCATATATTTT	CASSTTGNSGNTIYF
NA	TRBV9	NA	TRBJ1-1	TGTGCCAGCAGCGTAGAACCTCAGAACACTGAAGCTTTCTTT	CASSVEPQNTEAFF
NA	TRBV30	NA	TRBJ2-7	TGTGCCTGGAGTCTTTACGGGGACGAGCAGTACTTC	CAWSLYGDEQYF
NA	TRBV18	NA	TRBJ2-1	TGTGCCAGCTCACCACCGCAGGGGGGGCCCGTTCAGTTCTTC	CASSPPQGGPVQFF
NA	TRBV9	NA	TRBJ1-1	TGTGCCAGCAGCGTAGAGGGATGGGGACCTGAAGCTTTCTTT	CASSVEGWGPEAFF
NA	TRBV15	TRBD1	TRBJ1-1	TGTGCCACCAGCAGATCACAGGGGATGAACACTGAAGCTTTCTTT	CATSRSQGMNTEAFF